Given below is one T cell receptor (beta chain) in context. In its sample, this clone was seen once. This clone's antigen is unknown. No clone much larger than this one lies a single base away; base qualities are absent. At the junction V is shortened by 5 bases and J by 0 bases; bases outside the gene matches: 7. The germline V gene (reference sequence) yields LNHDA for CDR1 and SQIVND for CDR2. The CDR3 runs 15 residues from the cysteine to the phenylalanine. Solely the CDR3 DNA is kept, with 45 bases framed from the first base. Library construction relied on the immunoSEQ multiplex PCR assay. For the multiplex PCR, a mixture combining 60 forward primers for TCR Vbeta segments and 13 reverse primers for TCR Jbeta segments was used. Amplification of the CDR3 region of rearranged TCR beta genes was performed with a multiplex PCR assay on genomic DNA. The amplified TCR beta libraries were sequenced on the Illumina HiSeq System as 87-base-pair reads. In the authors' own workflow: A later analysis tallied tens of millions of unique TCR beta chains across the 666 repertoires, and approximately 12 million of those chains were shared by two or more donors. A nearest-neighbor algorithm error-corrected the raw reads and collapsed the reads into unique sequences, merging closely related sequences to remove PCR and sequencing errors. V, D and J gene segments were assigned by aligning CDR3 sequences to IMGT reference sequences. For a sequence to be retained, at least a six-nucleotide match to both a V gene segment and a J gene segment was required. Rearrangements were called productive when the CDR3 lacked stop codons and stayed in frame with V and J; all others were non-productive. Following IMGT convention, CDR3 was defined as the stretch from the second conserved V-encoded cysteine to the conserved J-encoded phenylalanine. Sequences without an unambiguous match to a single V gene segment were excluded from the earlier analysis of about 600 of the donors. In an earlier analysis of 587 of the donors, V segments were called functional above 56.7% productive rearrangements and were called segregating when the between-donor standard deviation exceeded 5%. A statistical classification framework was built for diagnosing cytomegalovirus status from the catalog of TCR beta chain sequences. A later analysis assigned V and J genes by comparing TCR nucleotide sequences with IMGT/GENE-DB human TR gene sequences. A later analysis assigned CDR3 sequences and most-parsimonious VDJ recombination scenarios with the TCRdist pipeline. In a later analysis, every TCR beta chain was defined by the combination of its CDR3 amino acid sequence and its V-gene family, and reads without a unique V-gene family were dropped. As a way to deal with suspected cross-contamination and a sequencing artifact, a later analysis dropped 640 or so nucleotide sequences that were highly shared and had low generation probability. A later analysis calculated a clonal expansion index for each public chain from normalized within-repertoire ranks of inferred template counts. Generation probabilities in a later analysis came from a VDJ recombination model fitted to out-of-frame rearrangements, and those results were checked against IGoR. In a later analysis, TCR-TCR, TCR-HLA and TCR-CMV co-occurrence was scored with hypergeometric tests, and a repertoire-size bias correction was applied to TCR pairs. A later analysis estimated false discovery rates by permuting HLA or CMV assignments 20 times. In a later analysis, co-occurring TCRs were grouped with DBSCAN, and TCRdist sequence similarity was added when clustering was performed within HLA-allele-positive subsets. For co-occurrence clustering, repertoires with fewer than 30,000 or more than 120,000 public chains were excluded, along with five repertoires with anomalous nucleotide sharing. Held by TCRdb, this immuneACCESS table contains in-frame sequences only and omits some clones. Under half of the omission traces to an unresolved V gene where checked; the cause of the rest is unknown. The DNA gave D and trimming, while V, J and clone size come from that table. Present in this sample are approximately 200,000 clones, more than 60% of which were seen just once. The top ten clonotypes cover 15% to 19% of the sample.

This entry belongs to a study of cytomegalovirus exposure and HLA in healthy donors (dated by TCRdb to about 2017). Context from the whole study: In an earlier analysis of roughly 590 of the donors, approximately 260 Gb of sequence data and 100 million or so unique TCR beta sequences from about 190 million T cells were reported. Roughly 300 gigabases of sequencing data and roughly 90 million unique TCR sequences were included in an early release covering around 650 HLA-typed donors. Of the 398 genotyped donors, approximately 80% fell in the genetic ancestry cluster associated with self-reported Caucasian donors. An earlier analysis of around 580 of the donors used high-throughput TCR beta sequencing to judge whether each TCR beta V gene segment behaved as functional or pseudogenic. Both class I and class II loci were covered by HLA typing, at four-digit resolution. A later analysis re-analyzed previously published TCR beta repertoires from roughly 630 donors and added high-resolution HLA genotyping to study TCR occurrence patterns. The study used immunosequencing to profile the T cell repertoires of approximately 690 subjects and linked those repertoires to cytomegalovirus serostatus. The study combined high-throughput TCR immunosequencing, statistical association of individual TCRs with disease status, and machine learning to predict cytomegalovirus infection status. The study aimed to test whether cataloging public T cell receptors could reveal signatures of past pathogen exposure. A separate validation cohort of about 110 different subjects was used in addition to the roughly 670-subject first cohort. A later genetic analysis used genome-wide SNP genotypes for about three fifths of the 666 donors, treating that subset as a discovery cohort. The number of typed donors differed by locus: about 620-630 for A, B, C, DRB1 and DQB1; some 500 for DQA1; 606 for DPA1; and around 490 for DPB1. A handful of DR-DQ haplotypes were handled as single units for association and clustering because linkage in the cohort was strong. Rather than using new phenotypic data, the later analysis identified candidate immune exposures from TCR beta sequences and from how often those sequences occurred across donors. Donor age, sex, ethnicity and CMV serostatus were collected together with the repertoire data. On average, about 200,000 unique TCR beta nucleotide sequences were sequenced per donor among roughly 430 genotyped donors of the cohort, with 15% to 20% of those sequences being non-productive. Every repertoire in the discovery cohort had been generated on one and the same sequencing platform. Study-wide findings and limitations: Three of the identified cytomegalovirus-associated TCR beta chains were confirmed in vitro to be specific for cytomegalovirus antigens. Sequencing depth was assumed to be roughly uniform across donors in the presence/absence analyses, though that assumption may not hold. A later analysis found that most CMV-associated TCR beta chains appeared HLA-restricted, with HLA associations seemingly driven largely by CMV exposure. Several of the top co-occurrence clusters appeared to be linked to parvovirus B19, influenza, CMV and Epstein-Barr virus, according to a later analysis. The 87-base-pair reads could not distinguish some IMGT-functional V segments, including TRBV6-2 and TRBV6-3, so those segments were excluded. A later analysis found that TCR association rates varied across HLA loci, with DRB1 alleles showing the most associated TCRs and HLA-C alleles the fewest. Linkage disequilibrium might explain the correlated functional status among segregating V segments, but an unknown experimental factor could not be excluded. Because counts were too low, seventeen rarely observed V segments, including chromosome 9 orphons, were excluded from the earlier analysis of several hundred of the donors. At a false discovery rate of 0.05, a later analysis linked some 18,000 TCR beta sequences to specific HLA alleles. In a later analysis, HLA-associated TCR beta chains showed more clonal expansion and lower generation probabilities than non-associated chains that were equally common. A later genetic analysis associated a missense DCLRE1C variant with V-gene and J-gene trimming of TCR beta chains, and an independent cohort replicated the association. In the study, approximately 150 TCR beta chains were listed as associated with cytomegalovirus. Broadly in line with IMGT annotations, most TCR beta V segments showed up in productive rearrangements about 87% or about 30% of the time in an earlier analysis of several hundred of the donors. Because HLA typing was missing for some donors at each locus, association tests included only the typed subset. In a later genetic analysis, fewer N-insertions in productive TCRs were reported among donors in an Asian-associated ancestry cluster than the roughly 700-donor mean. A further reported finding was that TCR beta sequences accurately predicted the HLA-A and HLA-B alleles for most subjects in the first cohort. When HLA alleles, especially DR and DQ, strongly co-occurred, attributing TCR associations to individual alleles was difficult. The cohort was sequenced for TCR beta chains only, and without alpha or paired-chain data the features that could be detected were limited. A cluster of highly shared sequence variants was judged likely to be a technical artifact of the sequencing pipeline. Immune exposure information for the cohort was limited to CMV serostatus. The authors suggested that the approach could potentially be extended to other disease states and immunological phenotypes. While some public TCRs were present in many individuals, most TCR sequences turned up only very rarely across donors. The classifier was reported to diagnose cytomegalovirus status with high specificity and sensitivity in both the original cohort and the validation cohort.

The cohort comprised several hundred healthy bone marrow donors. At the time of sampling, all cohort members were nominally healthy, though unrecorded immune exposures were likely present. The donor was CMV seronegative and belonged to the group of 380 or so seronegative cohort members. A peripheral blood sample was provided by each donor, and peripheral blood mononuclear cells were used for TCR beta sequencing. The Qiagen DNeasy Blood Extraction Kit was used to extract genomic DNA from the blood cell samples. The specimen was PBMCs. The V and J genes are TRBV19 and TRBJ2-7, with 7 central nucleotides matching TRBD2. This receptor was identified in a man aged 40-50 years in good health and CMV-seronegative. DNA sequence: TGTGCCAGTAGTCCTAGCGGAGCCAGCTCCTACGAGCAGTACTTC. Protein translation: CASSPSGASSYEQYF.